This T cell receptor beta chain was captured in a study of post-analysis software for immune sequencing data. TCR beta cDNA libraries had unique molecular identifiers. With about 0.95 to 10 million T cells as the source, approximately 500,000 cDNA molecules resulted. MiXCR, applied by TCRdb to the PCR reads, yields one record per CDR3 protein. This sample has roughly 200,000 distinct CDR3 sequences, with roughly 28% found just once. Points from the study as a whole: Diversity measured as normalized Chao1 was significantly lower in multiple sclerosis patients than in controls. Patients carried roughly 5 TRBV segments more frequently than controls did, and TRBV5-6, TRBV5-1 and TRBV20-1 were among them.

This clonotype was seen a handful of times. Its antigen is unknown. The V segment lost 0 bases and the J segment 11 bases; nucleotides outside the gene matches: 7. The CDR3 loop spans 13 amino acids. Germline-derived CDR1 and CDR2 are DFQATT and SNEGSKA (reference sequence). This TCR was recovered from a girl aged 2-17 years with multiple sclerosis. The sample consisted of blood. This chain links TRBV20-1 with TRBJ1-1, with TRBD1 matching 9 bases. CDR3 in amino acids: CSARERRDRVAFF. The CDR3 DNA reads as TGCAGTGCTAGAGAACGTCGGGACAGGGTTGCTTTCTTT.